This TCR beta chain was sequenced for a study of blood T cell repertoires in COVID-19. Participants' reported clinical history set cohort assignment. Per the original data handling: The assay estimated nucleated cells by amplifying reference gene primers. Profiling relied on immunoSEQ multiplex PCR, and the TCRdb table lists in-frame clones only, not all of them. V and J calls and clone size follow that table, whereas D and trimming were derived from the DNA. This sample has about 100,000 clones, with around 85% found just once. Germline CDR1 and CDR2: SGDLS and YYNGEE. V dropped 0 bases and J dropped 2 bases, with 9 bases sitting between them. The CDR3 consists of 15 residues.

The sample was PBMCs or T cells enriched from blood (not recorded which). The J gene is TRBJ1-3, the V gene TRBV9, with a tentative D call TRBD1 (5 bases). The clonotype comes from a woman between 45 and 65 years old who had recovered from COVID-19. CDR3 bases: TGTGCCAGCAGCGTAGCTGGGGGGGCTGGAAACACCATATATTTT. Residues: CASSVAGGAGNTIYF.